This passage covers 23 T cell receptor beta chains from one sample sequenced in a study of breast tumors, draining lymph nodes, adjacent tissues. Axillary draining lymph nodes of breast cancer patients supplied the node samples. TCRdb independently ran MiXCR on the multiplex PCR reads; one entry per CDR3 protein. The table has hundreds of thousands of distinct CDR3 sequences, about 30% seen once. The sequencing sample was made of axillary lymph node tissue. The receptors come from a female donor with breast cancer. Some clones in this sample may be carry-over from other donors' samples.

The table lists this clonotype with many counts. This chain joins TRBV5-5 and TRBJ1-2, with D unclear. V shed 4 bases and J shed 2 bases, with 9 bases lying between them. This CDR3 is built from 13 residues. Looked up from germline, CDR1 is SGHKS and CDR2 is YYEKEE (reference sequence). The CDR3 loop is CASSRNANYGYTF. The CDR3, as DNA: TGTGCCAGCAGCCGCAATGCCAACTATGGCTACACCTTC.

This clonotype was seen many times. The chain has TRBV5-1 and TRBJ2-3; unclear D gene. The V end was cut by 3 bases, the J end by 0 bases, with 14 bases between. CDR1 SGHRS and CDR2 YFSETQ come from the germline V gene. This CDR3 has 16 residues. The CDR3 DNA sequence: TGCGCCAGCAGCTCCTCGACGAAAACCAGCACAGATACGCAGTATTTT. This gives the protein CASSSSTKTSTDTQYF.

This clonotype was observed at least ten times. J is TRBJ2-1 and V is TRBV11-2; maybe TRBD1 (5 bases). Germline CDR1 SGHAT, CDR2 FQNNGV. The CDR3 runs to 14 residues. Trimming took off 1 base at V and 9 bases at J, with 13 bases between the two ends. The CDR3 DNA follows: TGTGCCAGCAGCTTAGTAAGAAGGGGCGGTGAGCAGTTCTTC. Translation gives CASSLVRRGGEQFF. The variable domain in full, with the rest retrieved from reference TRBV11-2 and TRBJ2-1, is EAGVAQSPRYKIIEKRQSVAFWCNPISGHATLYWYQQILGQGPKLLIQFQNNGVVDDSQLPKDRFSAERLKGVDSTLKIQPAKLEDSAVYLCASSLVRRGGEQFFGPGTRLTVL.

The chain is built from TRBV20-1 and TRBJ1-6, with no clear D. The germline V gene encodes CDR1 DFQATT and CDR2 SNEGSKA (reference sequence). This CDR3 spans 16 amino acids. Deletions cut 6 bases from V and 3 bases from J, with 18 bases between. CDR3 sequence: CSARALTGIYNSPLHF. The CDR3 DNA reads TGCAGTGCGAGGGCCCTAACGGGGATCTATAATTCACCCCTCCACTTT.

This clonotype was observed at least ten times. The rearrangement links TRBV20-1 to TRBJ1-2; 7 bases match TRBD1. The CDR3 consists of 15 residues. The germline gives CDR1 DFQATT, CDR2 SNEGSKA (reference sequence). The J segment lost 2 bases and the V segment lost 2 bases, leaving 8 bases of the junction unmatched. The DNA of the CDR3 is TGCAGTGCTAGAACCTCCGCGACAGGGAACTATGGCTACACCTTC. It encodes CSARTSATGNYGYTF.

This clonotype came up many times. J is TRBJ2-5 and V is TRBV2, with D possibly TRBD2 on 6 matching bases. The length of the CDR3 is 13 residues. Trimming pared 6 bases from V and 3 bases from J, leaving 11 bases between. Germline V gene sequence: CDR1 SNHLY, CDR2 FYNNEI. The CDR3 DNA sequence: TGTGCCAGCAGAAAGGGACTGAAAGAGACCCAGTACTTC. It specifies CASRKGLKETQYF.

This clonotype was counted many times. CDR3 nucleotides: TGTGCCAGCAGTTCCGGGACTAGTCCCTACGAGCAGTACTTC. Amino acids: CASSSGTSPYEQYF. The chain carries TRBV6-2 or TRBV6-3 and TRBJ2-7, with 8 bases fitting TRBD2. Germline assignment: CDR1 MNHEY and CDR2 SVGEGT. V lost 4 bases, J lost 2 bases, and 4 bases stayed unmatched. The length of the CDR3 is 14 residues.

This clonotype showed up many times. CDR3 residues: CASSIVGTSGPSTDTQYF. DNA of the CDR3: TGTGCCAGTAGCATTGTCGGGACTAGCGGGCCTAGCACAGATACGCAGTATTTT. The chain is built from TRBV19 and TRBJ2-3, with 12 positions matching TRBD2. The V gene's germline CDR1 is LNHDA and CDR2 SQIVND (reference sequence). Trimming at V came to 6 bases and at J to 0 bases, leaving 10 bases not matched to a gene. This CDR3 has 18 residues.

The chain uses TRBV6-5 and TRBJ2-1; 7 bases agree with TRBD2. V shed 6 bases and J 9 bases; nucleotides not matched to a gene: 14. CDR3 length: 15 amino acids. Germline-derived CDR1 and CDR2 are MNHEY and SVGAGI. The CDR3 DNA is TGTGCCAGCAGCCTGAGGACTAGTGCCTATGGTGAGCAGTTCTTC. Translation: CASSLRTSAYGEQFF.

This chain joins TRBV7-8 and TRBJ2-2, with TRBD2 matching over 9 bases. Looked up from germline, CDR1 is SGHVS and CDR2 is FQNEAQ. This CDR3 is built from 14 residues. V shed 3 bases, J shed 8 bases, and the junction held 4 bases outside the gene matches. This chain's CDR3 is CASSFPAGGGELFF. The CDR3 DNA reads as TGTGCCAGCAGCTTCCCAGCGGGAGGAGGGGAGCTGTTTTTT.

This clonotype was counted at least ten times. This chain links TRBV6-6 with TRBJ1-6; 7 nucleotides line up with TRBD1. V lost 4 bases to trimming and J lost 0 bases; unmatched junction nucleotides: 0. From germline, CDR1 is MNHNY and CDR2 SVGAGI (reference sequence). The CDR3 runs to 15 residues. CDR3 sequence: CASSWDSSYNSPLHF. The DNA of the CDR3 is TGTGCCAGCAGTTGGGACAGCTCCTATAATTCACCCCTCCACTTT.

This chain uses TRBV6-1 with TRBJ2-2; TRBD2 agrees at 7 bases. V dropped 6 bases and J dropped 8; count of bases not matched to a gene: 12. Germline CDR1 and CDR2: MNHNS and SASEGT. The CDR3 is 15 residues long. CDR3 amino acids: CASSPGGAGGGELFF. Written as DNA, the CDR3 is TGTGCCAGCAGCCCGGGGGGAGCGGGTGGGGGGGAGCTGTTTTTT.

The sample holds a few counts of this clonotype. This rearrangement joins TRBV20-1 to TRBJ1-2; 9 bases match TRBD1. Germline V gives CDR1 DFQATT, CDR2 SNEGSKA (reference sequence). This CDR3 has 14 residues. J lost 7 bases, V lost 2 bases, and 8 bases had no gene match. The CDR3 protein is CSARNFDRGAGYTF. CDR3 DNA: TGCAGTGCTAGAAATTTCGACAGGGGGGCTGGCTACACCTTC.

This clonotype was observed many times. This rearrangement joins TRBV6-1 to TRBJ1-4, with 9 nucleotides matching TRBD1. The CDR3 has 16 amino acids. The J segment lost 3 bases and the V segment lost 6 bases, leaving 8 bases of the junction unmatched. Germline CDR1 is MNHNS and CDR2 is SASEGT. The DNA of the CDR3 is TGTGCCAGCAGGATGCGAACAGGGGGCCCTAATGAAAAACTGTTTTTT. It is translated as CASRMRTGGPNEKLFF.

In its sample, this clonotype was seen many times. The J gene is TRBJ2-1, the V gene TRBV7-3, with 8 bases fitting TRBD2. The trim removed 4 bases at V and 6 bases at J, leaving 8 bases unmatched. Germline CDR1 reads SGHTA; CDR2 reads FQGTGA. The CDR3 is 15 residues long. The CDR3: CASSSRGGLGNEQFF. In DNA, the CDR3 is TGTGCCAGCAGCTCCCGGGGGGGGCTGGGCAATGAGCAGTTCTTC.

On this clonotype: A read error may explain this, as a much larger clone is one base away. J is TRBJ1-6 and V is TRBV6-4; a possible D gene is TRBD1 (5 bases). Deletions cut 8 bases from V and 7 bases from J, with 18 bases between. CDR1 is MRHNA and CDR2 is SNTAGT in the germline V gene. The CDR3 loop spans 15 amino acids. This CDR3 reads CASGHGQGGNSPLHF. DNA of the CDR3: TGTGCCAGCGGTCACGGGCAGGGAGGGAATTCACCCCTCCACTTT.

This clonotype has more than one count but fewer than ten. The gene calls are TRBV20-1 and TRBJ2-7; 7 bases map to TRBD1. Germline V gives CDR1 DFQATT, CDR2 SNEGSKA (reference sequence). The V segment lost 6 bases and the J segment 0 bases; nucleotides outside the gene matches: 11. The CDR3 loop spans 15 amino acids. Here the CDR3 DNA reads TGCAGTGCAAATGAACGGTACAGGGGCTCCTACGAGCAGTACTTC. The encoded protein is CSANERYRGSYEQYF.

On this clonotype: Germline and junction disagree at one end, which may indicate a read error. The chain's CDR3 is CASSFIGRGPNTEAFF. CDR3 in DNA: TGTGCCAGCAGCTTCATAGGGCGGGGGCCGAACACTGAAGCCTTCTTT. The rearrangement uses TRBV5-6 and TRBJ1-1; perhaps TRBD1 as D (6 bases). Looked up from germline, CDR1 is SGHDT and CDR2 is YYEEEE. The CDR3 has 16 amino acids.

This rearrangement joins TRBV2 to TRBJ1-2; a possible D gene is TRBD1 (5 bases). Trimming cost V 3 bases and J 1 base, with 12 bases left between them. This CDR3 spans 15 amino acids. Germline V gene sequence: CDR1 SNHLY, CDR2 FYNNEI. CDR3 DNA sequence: TGTGCCAGCAGTGACCACTTAGGGGTTAACTATGGCTACACCTTC. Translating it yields CASSDHLGVNYGYTF.

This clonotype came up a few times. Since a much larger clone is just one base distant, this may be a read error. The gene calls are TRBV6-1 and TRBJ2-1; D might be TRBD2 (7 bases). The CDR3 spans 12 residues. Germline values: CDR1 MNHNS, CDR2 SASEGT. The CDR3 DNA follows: TGTGCCAGCAGTCAAAGTGGGAGGGGACAACTCTTC. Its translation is CASSQSGRGQLF.

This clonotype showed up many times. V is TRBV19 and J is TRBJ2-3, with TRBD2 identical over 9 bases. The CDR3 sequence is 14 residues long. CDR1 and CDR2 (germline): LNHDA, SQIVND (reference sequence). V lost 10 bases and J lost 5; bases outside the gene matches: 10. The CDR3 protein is CATSASGKEDTQYF. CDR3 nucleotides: TGTGCCACCTCGGCTAGCGGGAAGGAAGATACGCAGTATTTT. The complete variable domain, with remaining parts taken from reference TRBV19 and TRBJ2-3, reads DGGITQSPKYLFRKEGQNVTLSCEQNLNHDAMYWYRQDPGQGLRLIYYSQIVNDFQKGDIAEGYSVSREKKESFPLTVTSAQKNPTAFYLCATSASGKEDTQYFGPGTRLTVL.

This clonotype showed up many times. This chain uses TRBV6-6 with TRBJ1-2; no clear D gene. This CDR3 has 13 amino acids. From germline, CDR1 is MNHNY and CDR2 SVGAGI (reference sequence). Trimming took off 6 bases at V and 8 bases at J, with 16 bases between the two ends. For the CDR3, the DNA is TGTGCCAGCAGCGGACTTCGCGGGGAGGGCTACACCTTC. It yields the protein CASSGLRGEGYTF.

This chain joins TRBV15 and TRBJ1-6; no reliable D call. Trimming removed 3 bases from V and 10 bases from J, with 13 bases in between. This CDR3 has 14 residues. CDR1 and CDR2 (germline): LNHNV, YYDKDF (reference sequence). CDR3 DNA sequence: TGTGCCACCAGCAGTGAACGAGTCGGGTCACCCCTCCACTTT. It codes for CATSSERVGSPLHF.